The 7 T cell receptor beta chains given below trace back to one sample, sequenced in a study of blood T cell repertoires in COVID-19. Only in-frame clones appear in the TCRdb table, and some are missing; sequencing was by immunoSEQ multiplex PCR. The table includes about 34,000 clones, 80% detected once. The source material was peripheral blood. All receptors derive from a woman in her 70s with acute or convalescent COVID-19.

The rearrangement uses TRBV11-2 and TRBJ2-7; 15 nucleotides match TRBD2. The junction had 13 bases not matched to a gene; V was cut back by 5 bases and J by 2 bases. The CDR3 runs 19 residues. Germline V lookup: CDR1 SGHAT, CDR2 FQNNGV. CDR3 DNA sequence: TGTGCCAGCAGCCCGCGGACTAGCGGGAGGGCAGGGCTACCCTACGAGCAGTACTTC. It translates to CASSPRTSGRAGLPYEQYF.

The chain carries TRBV5-1 and TRBJ2-7, with TRBD2 matching over 8 bases. This CDR3 comprises 14 residues. The junction had 8 bases not matched to a gene; V was cut back by 9 bases and J by 0 bases. The germline gives CDR1 SGHRS, CDR2 YFSETQ. CDR3 bases: TGCGCCACCCGCACGGGACTAGTCTCCTACGAGCAGTACTTC. It is translated as CATRTGLVSYEQYF. The complete variable domain, with remaining parts taken from reference TRBV5-1 and TRBJ2-7, reads KAGVTQTPRYLIKTRGQQVTLSCSPISGHRSVSWYQQTPGQGLQFLFEYFSETQRNKGNFPGRFSGRQFSNSRSEMNVSTLELGDSALYLCATRTGLVSYEQYFGPGTRLTVT.

As for this clone: Other DNA sequences of this sample code for an identical CDR3. J is TRBJ2-5 and V is TRBV7-6; D gene uncertain. Trimming left V 6 bases short and J 4 bases short, with 6 bases between. The CDR3 runs 11 residues. CDR1 SGHVS and CDR2 FNYEAQ come from the germline V gene. CDR3 in amino acids: CASSPGETQYF. DNA for the CDR3: TGTGCCAGCAGTCCAGGAGAGACCCAGTACTTC.

This clone was recorded once. The V and J genes are TRBV6-6 and TRBJ2-3; weak D call: TRBD1 (6 bases). This CDR3 spans 15 amino acids. Trimming removed 2 bases at V and 6 bases at J, with 15 bases between. Germline V gene data show CDR1 as MNHNY and CDR2 as SVGAGI (reference sequence). The CDR3 loop is CASSYGGTQGDTQYF. CDR3 nucleotides: TGTGCCAGCAGTTACGGGGGAACCCAGGGGGATACGCAGTATTTT.

The gene calls are TRBV18 and TRBJ2-7; 9 positions match TRBD1. Germline CDR1 reads KGHSH; CDR2 reads LQKENI. The CDR3 loop spans 15 amino acids. Germline trimming cut 3 bases from V and 0 bases from J; bases unmatched to any gene: 3. DNA of the CDR3: TGTGCCAGCTCACCGGGACAGGGATACTCCTACGAGCAGTACTTC. Its protein is CASSPGQGYSYEQYF.

The CDR3 protein is CATSRGGQGANNSPLHF. In DNA form, the CDR3 reads TGTGCCACCAGCAGAGGTGGACAGGGGGCTAACAATTCACCCCTCCACTTT. The J gene is TRBJ1-6, the V gene TRBV15; 11 positions agree with TRBD1. Per germline, CDR1 LNHNV and CDR2 YYDKDF (reference sequence). Unmatched junction bases numbered 6, after V lost 1 base and J lost 7 bases. The CDR3 has 17 amino acids.

The rearrangement links TRBV5-8 to TRBJ2-1, with a tentative D call TRBD1 (5 bases). The V gene's germline CDR1 is SGHTS and CDR2 YDEGEE. The CDR3 totals 16 residues. Trimming shortened V by 1 base and J by 9 bases, and 20 bases separated the two germline ends. Written as DNA, the CDR3 is TGTGCCAGCAGCTTGCGTCAGGGAACCCCCAGTGGTGAGCAGTTCTTC. It is translated as CASSLRQGTPSGEQFF.